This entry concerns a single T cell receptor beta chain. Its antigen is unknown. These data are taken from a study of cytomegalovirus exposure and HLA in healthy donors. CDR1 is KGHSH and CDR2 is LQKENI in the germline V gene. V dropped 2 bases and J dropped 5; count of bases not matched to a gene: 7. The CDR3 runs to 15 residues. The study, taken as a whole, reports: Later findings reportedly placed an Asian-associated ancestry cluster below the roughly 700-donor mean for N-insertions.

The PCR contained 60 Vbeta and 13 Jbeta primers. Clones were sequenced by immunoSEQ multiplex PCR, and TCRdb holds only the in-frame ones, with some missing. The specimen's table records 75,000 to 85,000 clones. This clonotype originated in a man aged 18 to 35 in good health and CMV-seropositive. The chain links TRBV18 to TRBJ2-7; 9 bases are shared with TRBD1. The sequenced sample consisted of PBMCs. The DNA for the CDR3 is TGTGCCAGCTCACCAATAACAGGGGGCCTTCACGAGCAGTACTTC. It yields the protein CASSPITGGLHEQYF.